The clone carrying this T cell receptor (beta chain) appeared many times. Its specificity is unknown. This sample is part of a study of T cells after yellow fever vaccination. General study results and limits: The appearance of a small share of clonotypes in both CD4 and CD8 compartments was observed.

Via MiXCR, TCRdb re-called the 5' RACE reads, giving one row per CDR3 protein. The sample has 300,000 to 350,000 distinct CDR3 sequences, roughly 4.3% seen once. The CDR3 length is 14 residues. The V gene lost 5 bases and the J gene lost 5 bases, with 15 bases spanning the gap. The receptor was derived from a man between 18 and 29 years old who received the YFV17D yellow fever vaccine. The sequences come from PBMCs, collected 15 days after the yellow fever booster vaccination. The chain has TRBV12-3 or TRBV12-4 and TRBJ2-5, with a weak D call TRBD1 (5 bases). DNA for the CDR3: TGTGCCAGCAGTCCACAGACAGCCTCGGAGACCCAGTACTTC. It translates to CASSPQTASETQYF.